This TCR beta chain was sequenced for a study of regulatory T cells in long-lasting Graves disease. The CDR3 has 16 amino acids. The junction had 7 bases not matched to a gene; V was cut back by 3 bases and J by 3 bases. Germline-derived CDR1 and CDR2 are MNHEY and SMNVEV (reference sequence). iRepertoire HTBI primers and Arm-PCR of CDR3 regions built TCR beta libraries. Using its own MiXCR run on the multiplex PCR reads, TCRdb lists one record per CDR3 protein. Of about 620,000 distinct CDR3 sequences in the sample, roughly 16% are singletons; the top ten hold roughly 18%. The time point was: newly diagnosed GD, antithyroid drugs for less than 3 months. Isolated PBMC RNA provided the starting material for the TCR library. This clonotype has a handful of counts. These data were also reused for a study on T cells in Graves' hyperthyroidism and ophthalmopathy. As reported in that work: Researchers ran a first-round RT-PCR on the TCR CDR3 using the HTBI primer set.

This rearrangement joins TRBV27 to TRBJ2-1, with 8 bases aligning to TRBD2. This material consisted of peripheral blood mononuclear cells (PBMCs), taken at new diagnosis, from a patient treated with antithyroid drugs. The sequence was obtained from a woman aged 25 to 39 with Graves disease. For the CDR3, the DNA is TGTGCCAGCAGTTTGAAGCGGGCGGGAGGCTACAATGAGCAGTTCTTC. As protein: CASSLKRAGGYNEQFF.